This is a list of T cell receptor beta chains from one sample in a study of regulatory T cells in long-lasting Graves disease. TCRdb passed the multiplex PCR reads through MiXCR, listing each CDR3 protein once. Among 200,000 to 250,000 distinct CDR3 sequences listed, roughly 19% were seen once. The same data also contributed to another study, on T cells in Graves' hyperthyroidism and ophthalmopathy.

Material: peripheral blood mononuclear cells (PBMCs), obtained at new diagnosis, from a patient treated with antithyroid drugs. The source is a woman under 40 with Graves disease. CDR3s include the opening cysteine and the closing phenylalanine or tryptophan. The order of the fields is J gene, V gene, D gene, clone size, CDR3 DNA, CDR3 protein. The D gene is left open where the match is weak. Only some rows state a clone size, as once, few, many or a class for expanded clones.

j_gene: TRBJ1-1
v_gene: TRBV6-1
d_gene: TRBD1
abundance: many
CDR3nt: TGTGCCAGCAGAAAGGACAGGGGAGCCACTGAAGCTTTCTTT
CDR3aa: CASRKDRGATEAFF

j_gene: TRBJ2-1
v_gene: TRBV5-1
d_gene: -
abundance: many
CDR3nt: TGCGCCAGCAGCTCCACGGAGGGGGGGTACAATGAGCAGTTCTTC
CDR3aa: CASSSTEGGYNEQFF

j_gene: TRBJ1-5
v_gene: TRBV19
d_gene: -
abundance: few
CDR3nt: TGTGCCAGTAGCTGGAGGGGGGCCAATCAGCCCCAGCATTTT
CDR3aa: CASSWRGANQPQHF

j_gene: TRBJ2-2
v_gene: TRBV28
d_gene: -
abundance: many
CDR3nt: TGTGCCAGCAGTTTACGGCAGATAGCCGGGGAGCTGTTTTTT
CDR3aa: CASSLRQIAGELFF

j_gene: TRBJ2-3
v_gene: TRBV9
d_gene: -
abundance: many
CDR3nt: TGTGCCAGCAGCGCGCCAGGGAGAGTGGGCACAGATACGCAGTATTTT
CDR3aa: CASSAPGRVGTDTQYF

j_gene: TRBJ2-5
v_gene: TRBV20-1
d_gene: TRBD2
abundance: many
CDR3nt: TGCAGTGCTGGGGCACTAGCGGGAGGGCCCGAGACCCAGTACTTC
CDR3aa: CSAGALAGGPETQYF

j_gene: TRBJ1-5
v_gene: TRBV12-3/TRBV12-4
d_gene: -
abundance: many
CDR3nt: TGTGCCAGCCGCGGGGGGCCTAGCAATCAGCCCCAGCATTTT
CDR3aa: CASRGGPSNQPQHF

j_gene: TRBJ2-1
v_gene: TRBV28
d_gene: -
abundance: many
CDR3nt: TGTGCCAGCAGTTTAGAGGACGGTCTCTATGAGCAGTTCTTC
CDR3aa: CASSLEDGLYEQFF

j_gene: TRBJ1-6
v_gene: TRBV28
d_gene: TRBD1
abundance: many
CDR3nt: TGTGCCAGCAGCCCGGACAGGGGGAACTGGAATTCACCCCTCCACTTT
CDR3aa: CASSPDRGNWNSPLHF

j_gene: TRBJ1-5
v_gene: TRBV27
d_gene: TRBD1
abundance: many
CDR3nt: TGTGCCAGCAGTCCACCGGGACAGGGATGGCCCCAGCATTTT
CDR3aa: CASSPPGQGWPQHF

j_gene: TRBJ1-2
v_gene: TRBV2
d_gene: TRBD1
abundance: once
CDR3nt: TGTGCCAGCAGTCAAGTCCCGGGACAGGGGTGGAGAGGCTACACCTTC
CDR3aa: CASSQVPGQGWRGYTF

j_gene: TRBJ2-5
v_gene: TRBV19
d_gene: TRBD1
abundance: many
CDR3nt: TGTGCCAGTAGTATTCGAAGGACAGGGATCCAAGAGACCCAGTACTTC
CDR3aa: CASSIRRTGIQETQYF

j_gene: TRBJ2-7
v_gene: TRBV28
d_gene: TRBD2
abundance: many
CDR3nt: TGTGCCAGCAGTTCCCCGGGACTAGCGCCTTACGAGCAGTACTTC
CDR3aa: CASSSPGLAPYEQYF

j_gene: TRBJ2-3
v_gene: TRBV27
d_gene: -
abundance: many
CDR3nt: TGTGCCAGCAGTAGGGATTTCGGCACAGATACGCAGTATTTT
CDR3aa: CASSRDFGTDTQYF

j_gene: TRBJ2-7
v_gene: TRBV28
d_gene: TRBD1
abundance: many
CDR3nt: TGTGCCAGCAGTCCGCCCGGACAGGGAAGAGACGAGCAGTACTTC
CDR3aa: CASSPPGQGRDEQYF

j_gene: TRBJ1-1
v_gene: TRBV20-1
d_gene: -
abundance: few
CDR3nt: TGCAGTGCTAGAGCGGGGAGTATAAACACTGAAGCTTTCTTT
CDR3aa: CSARAGSINTEAFF

j_gene: TRBJ2-3
v_gene: TRBV11-2
d_gene: -
abundance: many
CDR3nt: TGTGCCAGCAGCTTATCGGGGTGGGGTCCGGGACGTGGCGTGGATACGCAGTATTTT
CDR3aa: CASSLSGWGPGRGVDTQYF

j_gene: TRBJ1-2
v_gene: TRBV6-2/TRBV6-3
d_gene: -
abundance: many
CDR3nt: TGTGCCAGCAGGGAAGGAGACCTCTATGGCTACACCTTC
CDR3aa: CASREGDLYGYTF

j_gene: TRBJ2-1
v_gene: TRBV29-1
d_gene: TRBD2
abundance: many
CDR3nt: TGCAGCGTTGAAGATGGGCTAGCGGGAGGTCTAGGGCAGTTCTTC
CDR3aa: CSVEDGLAGGLGQFF

j_gene: TRBJ1-1
v_gene: TRBV2
d_gene: TRBD1
abundance: -
CDR3nt: TGTGCCAGCAAGCCCGGGACAGGGGGCCTCACTGAAGCTTTCTTT
CDR3aa: CASKPGTGGLTEAFF

j_gene: TRBJ1-2
v_gene: TRBV7-2
d_gene: -
abundance: few
CDR3nt: TGTGCCAGCAGCTTAGGCCCCAACGGGTACGTCACCTTC
CDR3aa: CASSLGPNGYVTF

j_gene: TRBJ2-6
v_gene: TRBV30
d_gene: TRBD1
abundance: -
CDR3nt: TGTGCCTGGAACCGCCCCCGACAGGGGGCTGGGGCCAACGCCCTGACTTTC
CDR3aa: CAWNRPRQGAGANALTF

j_gene: TRBJ2-1
v_gene: TRBV12-3/TRBV12-4
d_gene: TRBD2
abundance: -
CDR3nt: TGTGCCAGCAGTCCAGAACTAGCGGGGCCTTACAATGAGCAGTTCTTC
CDR3aa: CASSPELAGPYNEQFF

j_gene: TRBJ2-7
v_gene: TRBV30
d_gene: -
abundance: -
CDR3nt: TGTGCCTGGAGAGGGGGGGGGACCCGCTACGAGCAGTACTTC
CDR3aa: CAWRGGGTRYEQYF

j_gene: TRBJ2-2
v_gene: TRBV12-5
d_gene: TRBD2
abundance: many
CDR3nt: TGTGCTAGTGGTTCCACGACTAGCGGGAGGGCCAGAACCGGGGAGCTGTTTTTT
CDR3aa: CASGSTTSGRARTGELFF

j_gene: TRBJ2-1
v_gene: TRBV12-3/TRBV12-4
d_gene: -
abundance: many
CDR3nt: TGTGCCAGCAGTTTATATCGGGCGGGCTACAATGAGCAGTTCTTC
CDR3aa: CASSLYRAGYNEQFF

j_gene: TRBJ1-1
v_gene: TRBV5-1
d_gene: -
abundance: many
CDR3nt: TGCGCCAGCAGTACATGGGGAAGGAACACTGAAGCTTTCTTT
CDR3aa: CASSTWGRNTEAFF

j_gene: TRBJ2-2
v_gene: TRBV28
d_gene: -
abundance: many
CDR3nt: TGTGCCAGCAGTTTTAGTCAGGGACCCGGGGAGCTGTTTTTT
CDR3aa: CASSFSQGPGELFF

j_gene: TRBJ2-1
v_gene: TRBV20-1
d_gene: TRBD2
abundance: -
CDR3nt: TGCAGTGCAGGGACTAGCGGGACCGAGTTCTTC
CDR3aa: CSAGTSGTEFF

j_gene: TRBJ2-3
v_gene: TRBV5-1
d_gene: -
abundance: many
CDR3nt: TGCGCCAGCAGCATGGGGACCCTGCGAAATACAGATACGCAGTATTTT
CDR3aa: CASSMGTLRNTDTQYF

j_gene: TRBJ2-5
v_gene: TRBV10-3
d_gene: TRBD2
abundance: -
CDR3nt: TGTGCCATCAGTGGGGGGGGGGAGACCCAGTACTTC
CDR3aa: CAISGGGETQYF

j_gene: TRBJ2-7
v_gene: TRBV6-1
d_gene: -
abundance: -
CDR3nt: TGTGCCAGCCCTACCCCAGCAGGGCTGTCCTACGAGCAGTACTTC
CDR3aa: CASPTPAGLSYEQYF

j_gene: TRBJ1-2
v_gene: TRBV6-1
d_gene: -
abundance: -
CDR3nt: TGTGCCAGCAGCCCTCGAACGGCTGCTGGCTACACCTTC
CDR3aa: CASSPRTAAGYTF

j_gene: TRBJ1-4
v_gene: TRBV27
d_gene: -
abundance: many
CDR3nt: TGTGCCAGCAGTTTAGTAAGGAGGATTGGGACTAATGAAAAACTGTTTTTT
CDR3aa: CASSLVRRIGTNEKLFF

j_gene: TRBJ2-1
v_gene: TRBV10-2
d_gene: TRBD1
abundance: -
CDR3nt: TGCGCCAGCTCCCCGGACAGGGGAGTCAATGAGCAGTTCTTC
CDR3aa: CASSPDRGVNEQFF

j_gene: TRBJ2-2
v_gene: TRBV19
d_gene: TRBD1
abundance: -
CDR3nt: TGTGCCAGTAGTAATTATGAAGGACAGGGAGCCACCGGGGAGCTGTTTTTT
CDR3aa: CASSNYEGQGATGELFF

j_gene: TRBJ1-1
v_gene: TRBV20-1
d_gene: -
abundance: -
CDR3nt: TGCAGTGCTAGAACAGGGAATTTAGGTGAAGCTTTCTTT
CDR3aa: CSARTGNLGEAFF

j_gene: TRBJ2-2
v_gene: TRBV5-6
d_gene: -
abundance: -
CDR3nt: TGTGCCAGCAGCTTCCCGTTCCGAGGAAGAGGGGACGGGGAGCTGTTTTTT
CDR3aa: CASSFPFRGRGDGELFF

j_gene: TRBJ2-5
v_gene: TRBV20-1
d_gene: TRBD2
abundance: -
CDR3nt: TGCAGTGCACTAGCGGGAGGGGAGACCCAGTACTTC
CDR3aa: CSALAGGETQYF

j_gene: TRBJ2-1
v_gene: TRBV7-9
d_gene: -
abundance: many
CDR3nt: TGTGCCAGCAGCTTATTGGGCGGGGAGCTGCACAATGAGCAGTTCTTC
CDR3aa: CASSLLGGELHNEQFF

j_gene: TRBJ1-5
v_gene: TRBV2
d_gene: -
abundance: many
CDR3nt: TGTGCCAGCAGTGGACAGGCTTTAATCAGCAATCAGCCCCAGCATTTT
CDR3aa: CASSGQALISNQPQHF

j_gene: TRBJ2-7
v_gene: TRBV30
d_gene: -
abundance: few
CDR3nt: TGTGCCCGGAGTCCCGGGGGCGACGAGCAGTACTTC
CDR3aa: CARSPGGDEQYF

j_gene: TRBJ1-2
v_gene: TRBV12-3/TRBV12-4
d_gene: -
abundance: many
CDR3nt: TGTGCCAGCAGTTTTAAGGGTAGGGGCTACACCTTC
CDR3aa: CASSFKGRGYTF

j_gene: TRBJ2-7
v_gene: TRBV20-1
d_gene: TRBD2
abundance: many
CDR3nt: TGCAGTGCTAGCCTGGCGGGAGGCTCCAGGTACGAGCAGTACTTC
CDR3aa: CSASLAGGSRYEQYF

j_gene: TRBJ2-5
v_gene: TRBV18
d_gene: -
abundance: many
CDR3nt: TGTGCCAGCTCACAAGGAGTCAAAGAGACCCAGTACTTC
CDR3aa: CASSQGVKETQYF

j_gene: TRBJ1-1
v_gene: TRBV11-2
d_gene: -
abundance: many
CDR3nt: TGTGCCAGCAGCCCCGGTACAGGGTTTGAAGCTTTCTTT
CDR3aa: CASSPGTGFEAFF

j_gene: TRBJ2-7
v_gene: TRBV10-3
d_gene: -
abundance: many
CDR3nt: TGTGCCACTACCTATTATCCGGAAGGCAACGAGCAGTACTTC
CDR3aa: CATTYYPEGNEQYF

j_gene: TRBJ2-7
v_gene: TRBV11-3
d_gene: -
abundance: many
CDR3nt: TGTGCCAGCAGCTTAGAGGTGGGAGCCACGCAGTACTTC
CDR3aa: CASSLEVGATQYF

j_gene: TRBJ2-7
v_gene: TRBV20-1
d_gene: -
abundance: -
CDR3nt: TGCAGTGCTAGGAGTAGGGATACCGACCCACGGGAGCAGTACTTC
CDR3aa: CSARSRDTDPREQYF

j_gene: TRBJ1-2
v_gene: TRBV20-1
d_gene: TRBD1
abundance: many
CDR3nt: TGCAGTGCGCCAAAATGGGACAGAGGACCTTATGGCTACACCTTC
CDR3aa: CSAPKWDRGPYGYTF

j_gene: TRBJ2-3
v_gene: TRBV6-5
d_gene: TRBD2
abundance: -
CDR3nt: TGTGCCAGCAGTTACGGGGGAGGGGACACAGATACGCAGTATTTT
CDR3aa: CASSYGGGDTDTQYF